This T cell receptor (beta chain) was sequenced for a study of T cells in women clearing cervical HPV infection. Findings and caveats of the study: Timing of associations relative to infection is unclear; T-cell subsets were not isolated.

Concerning this clone: As yet, its antigen is unknown. The missing CDR3 end, 3 residues past where the read stops, is filled in from the germline J gene.

Germline trimming cut 3 bases from V and 8 bases from J; bases unmatched to any gene: 11. Germline assignment: CDR1 SEHNR and CDR2 FQNEAQ (reference sequence). The CDR3 sequence is 15 residues long. Assay used: immunoSEQ multiplex PCR; TCRdb lists only in-frame clones, some missing. This repertoire includes 15,000 or so clones. The chain employs TRBV7-9 and TRBJ2-3; TRBD1 matches at 7 bases. The receptor comes from a woman aged 18-69 years with a cervical HPV16 infection that either progressed to CIN3+ or cleared (not recorded which). Sequenced sample: blood buffy coat. The CDR3 DNA, read in part, is TGTGCCAGCAGCTTTCTCCGGCAGGGGGTGGGTACG. This translates into CASSFLRQGVGT. The full CDR3 protein reads CASSFLRQGVGTQYF.